This T cell receptor beta chain was captured in a study of shared clonotypes between healthy human individuals. Findings of the study overall: Investigators expected sequencing depth to affect clonotype sharing among donors. Only blood samples were collected, and tissue repertoires likely differ.

Per the study methods: Filtering differed for immunoSEQ, which gave only junction sequences without quality scores. The table came from immunoSEQ multiplex PCR; TCRdb's copy has only in-frame clones and leaves some out. That table supplies the V and J calls and clone size; D and trimming were determined from the DNA. This sample has 1 million to 1.2 million clones, with approximately 75% found just once. V was clipped by 4 bases and J by 2 bases, with 23 bases between them. The germline V gene has CDR1 SGDLS and CDR2 YYNGEE. This CDR3 contains 18 residues. With respect to this clone: Antigen specificity is unknown.

This TCR was sampled from a man younger than 30 in good health. Some clones in this sample may be carry-over from other donors' samples. Specimen: memory CD4+ T cells from PBMCs. The sample's subset: CD45RA-negative fraction. The chain couples TRBV9 to TRBJ2-3; possibly TRBD2 for D (7 bases). In DNA, the CDR3 is TGTGCCAGCAGCCCAAGGGGGGGGTGGCTAGCGGCCACAGATACGCAGTATTTT. Translation gives CASSPRGGWLAATDTQYF. The full variable domain, completed using reference TRBV9 and TRBJ2-3, is DSGVTQTPKHLITATGQRVTLRCSPRSGDLSVYWYQQSLDQGLQFLIQYYNGEERAKGNILERFSAQQFPDLHSELNLSSLELGDSALYFCASSPRGGWLAATDTQYFGPGTRLTVL.